This T cell receptor beta chain comes out of a study of T cell repertoires in cytomegalovirus infection (dated by TCRdb to the late 2010s). Notes on the research overall: Donor HLA type was relevant to the analysis, because carriage of CMV infection together with the matching HLA type was indicated by public TCR beta signatures. Here is what the overall study found, with its caveats: Carriers of CMV infection plus the relevant HLA type were discriminated by the cumulative frequency of public TCR beta family members in the study cohort and in an independent roughly 370-donor cohort. The ex vivo response was dominated by HLA-C-restricted CMV-specific TCR beta clonotypes, and the single most frequent clonotype in two of eight donors was supplied by these HLA-C-restricted clonotypes.

This clonotype was counted ten times or more. Its antigen remains unidentified. Base qualities were left out, and no much larger clone turns up one base away. V drops 2 bases and J drops 6 bases, leaving 8 bases in between. The CDR3 covers 13 residues, taking in both the cysteine and the phenylalanine. The read is trimmed to its CDR3 DNA, 39 bases read in frame from base 1. The CDR1 and CDR2 encoded by the germline V gene (reference sequence) are SEHNR and FQNEAQ. Sequencing relied on an Illumina HiSeq 1500. Using fastp trimming at Q25 and MiXCR clonotype assembly, TCRdb reanalyzed the public sequencing data and kept in-frame beta chains. Each entry is one CDR3 protein sequence, shown with its most common DNA and genes. The sample table holds around 260,000 distinct CDR3 sequences, of which about a quarter were seen once. Approximately 15% of the sample comes from the top ten.

The sequence joins TRBV7-9 to TRBJ1-5; too little of a D gene remains to name it. The sequencing input was PBMCs. The receptor was isolated from a human donor in good health (CMV status not recorded). Some clones in this sample may be carry-over from other donors' samples. The CDR3 in this case is CASSLLAGQPQHF. The sequenced DNA is TGTGCCAGCAGCTTACTAGCGGGTCAGCCCCAGCATTTT. The full variable domain, with segments outside the CDR3 supplied by the reference TRBV7-9 and TRBJ1-5 proteins, appears as DTGVSQNPRHKITKRGQNVTFRCDPISEHNRLYWYRQTLGQGPEFLTYFQNEAQLEKSRLLSDRFSAERPKGSFSTLEIQRTEQGDSAMYLCASSLLAGQPQHFGDGTRLSIL.